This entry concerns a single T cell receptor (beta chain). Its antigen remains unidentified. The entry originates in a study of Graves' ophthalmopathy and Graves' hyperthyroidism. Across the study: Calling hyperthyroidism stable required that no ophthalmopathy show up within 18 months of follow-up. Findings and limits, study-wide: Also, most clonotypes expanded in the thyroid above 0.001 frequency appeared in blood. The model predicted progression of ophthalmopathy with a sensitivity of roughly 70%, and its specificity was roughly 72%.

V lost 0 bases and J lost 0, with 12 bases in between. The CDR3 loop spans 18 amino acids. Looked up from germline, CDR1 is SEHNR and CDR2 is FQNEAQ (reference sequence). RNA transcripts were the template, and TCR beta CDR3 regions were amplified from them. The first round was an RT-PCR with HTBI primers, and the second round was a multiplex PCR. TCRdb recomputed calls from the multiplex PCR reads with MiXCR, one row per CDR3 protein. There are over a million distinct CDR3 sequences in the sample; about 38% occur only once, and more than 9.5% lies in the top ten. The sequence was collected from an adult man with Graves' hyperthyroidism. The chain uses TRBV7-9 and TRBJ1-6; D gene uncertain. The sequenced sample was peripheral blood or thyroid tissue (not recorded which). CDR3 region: CASSLALAGISYNSPLHF. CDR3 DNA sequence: TGTGCCAGCAGCTTAGCGCTAGCGGGGATCTCCTATAATTCACCCCTCCACTTT.